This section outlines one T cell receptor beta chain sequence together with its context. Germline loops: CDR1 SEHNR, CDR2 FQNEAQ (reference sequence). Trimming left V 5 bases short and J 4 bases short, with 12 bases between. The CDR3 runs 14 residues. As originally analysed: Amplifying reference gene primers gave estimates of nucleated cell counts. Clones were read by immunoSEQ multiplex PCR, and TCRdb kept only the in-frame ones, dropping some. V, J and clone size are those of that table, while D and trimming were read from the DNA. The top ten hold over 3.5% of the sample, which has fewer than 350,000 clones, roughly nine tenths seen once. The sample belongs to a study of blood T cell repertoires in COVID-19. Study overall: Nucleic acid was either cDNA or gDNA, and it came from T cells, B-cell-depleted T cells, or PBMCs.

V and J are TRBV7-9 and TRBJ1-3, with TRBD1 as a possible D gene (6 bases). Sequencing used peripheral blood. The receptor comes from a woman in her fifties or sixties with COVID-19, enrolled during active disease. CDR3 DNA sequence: TGTGCCAGCAGCCGCCCAGGGGCGGGAAACACCATATATTTT. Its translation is CASSRPGAGNTIYF.